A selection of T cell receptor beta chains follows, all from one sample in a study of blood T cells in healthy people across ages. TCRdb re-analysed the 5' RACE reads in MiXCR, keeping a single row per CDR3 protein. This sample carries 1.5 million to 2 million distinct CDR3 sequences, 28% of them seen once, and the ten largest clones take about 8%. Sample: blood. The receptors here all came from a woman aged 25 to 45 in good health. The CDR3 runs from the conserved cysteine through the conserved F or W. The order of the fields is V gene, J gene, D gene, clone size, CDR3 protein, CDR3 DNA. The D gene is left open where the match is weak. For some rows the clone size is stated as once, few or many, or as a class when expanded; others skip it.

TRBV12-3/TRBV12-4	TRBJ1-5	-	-	CASSLGESNQPQHF	TGTGCCAGCAGTTTAGGGGAAAGCAATCAGCCCCAGCATTTT
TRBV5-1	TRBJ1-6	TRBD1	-	CASSWTGEGRSPLHF	TGCGCCAGCAGCTGGACAGGGGAGGGACGGTCACCCCTCCACTTT
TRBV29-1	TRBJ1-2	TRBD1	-	CSVDRGGSGGYTF	TGCAGCGTTGACAGGGGGGGTAGCGGTGGCTACACCTTC
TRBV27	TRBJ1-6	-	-	CASSLYGPWDNSPLHF	TGTGCCAGCAGTTTATACGGTCCATGGGATAATTCACCCCTCCACTTT
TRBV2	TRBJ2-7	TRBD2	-	CASSVGTTYNEQYF	TGTGCCAGCAGTGTAGGGACTACCTACAATGAGCAGTACTTC
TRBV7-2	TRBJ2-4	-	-	CASSLTHIQYF	TGTGCCAGCAGCTTGACGCACATTCAGTACTTC
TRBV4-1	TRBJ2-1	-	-	CASSQDGGGAEQFF	TGCGCCAGCAGCCAAGATGGTGGGGGGGCTGAGCAGTTCTTC
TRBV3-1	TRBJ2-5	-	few	CASSQDSSGGTQETQYF	TGTGCCAGCAGCCAAGATTCCTCAGGCGGAACGCAAGAGACCCAGTACTTC
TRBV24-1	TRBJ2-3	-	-	CATRAGDWDTDTQYF	TGTGCCACCAGGGCAGGGGATTGGGACACAGATACGCAGTATTTT
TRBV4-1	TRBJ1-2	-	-	CASSQESGRFNYGYTF	TGCGCCAGCAGCCAAGAATCGGGACGGTTTAACTATGGCTACACCTTC
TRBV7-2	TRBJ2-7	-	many	CASRVGKNEQYF	TGTGCCAGCAGGGTCGGGAAAAACGAGCAGTACTTC
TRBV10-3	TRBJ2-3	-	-	CAISGDQSTDTQYF	TGTGCCATCAGTGGTGACCAATCCACAGATACGCAGTATTTT
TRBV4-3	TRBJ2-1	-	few	CASSQARAGREQFF	TGCGCCAGCAGCCAAGCAAGGGCAGGGAGGGAGCAGTTCTTC
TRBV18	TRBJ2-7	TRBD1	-	CASSRAEQGPSHEQYF	TGTGCCAGCTCCCGAGCCGAACAGGGGCCATCCCACGAGCAGTACTTC
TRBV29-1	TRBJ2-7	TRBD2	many	CSVNSGRDNYEQYF	TGCAGCGTCAATAGCGGGAGAGATAACTACGAGCAGTACTTC
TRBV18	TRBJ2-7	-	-	CASSGGHSYEQYF	TGTGCCAGCTCAGGGGGACACTCCTACGAGCAGTACTTC
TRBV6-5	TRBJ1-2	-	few	CASSYSRPPGGTNYGYTF	TGTGCCAGCAGTTACTCGAGGCCTCCCGGGGGAACTAACTATGGCTACACCTTC
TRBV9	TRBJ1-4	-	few	CASSVVSGFIEKLFF	TGTGCCAGCAGCGTAGTGTCGGGTTTTATTGAAAAACTGTTTTTT
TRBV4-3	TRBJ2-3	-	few	CASSQDLPSTDTQYF	TGCGCCAGCAGCCAAGATCTTCCGAGCACAGATACGCAGTATTTT
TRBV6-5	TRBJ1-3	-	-	CASTLTMNSGNTIYF	TGTGCCAGCACCTTGACAATGAACTCTGGAAACACCATATATTTT
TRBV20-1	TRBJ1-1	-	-	CSASLGETEAFF	TGCAGTGCTTCACTCGGGGAGACCGAAGCTTTCTTT
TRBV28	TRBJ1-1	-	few	CASSLIRYTEAFF	TGTGCCAGCAGTTTAATCCGCTACACTGAAGCTTTCTTT
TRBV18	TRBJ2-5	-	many	CASSPPSQETQYF	TGTGCCAGCAGCCCTCCGAGCCAAGAGACCCAGTACTTC
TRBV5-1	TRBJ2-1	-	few	CASGVGLWVDEQFF	TGCGCCAGCGGTGTTGGACTCTGGGTGGATGAGCAGTTCTTC
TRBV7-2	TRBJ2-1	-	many	CASSLQGINEQFF	TGTGCCAGCAGCTTACAGGGTATCAATGAGCAGTTCTTC
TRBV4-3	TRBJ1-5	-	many	CASSQDGYQPQHF	TGCGCCAGCAGCCAAGATGGTTATCAGCCCCAGCATTTT
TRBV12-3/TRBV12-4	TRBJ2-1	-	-	CASSLGGAVRGEQFF	TGTGCCAGCAGTTTAGGCGGGGCCGTTCGGGGTGAGCAGTTCTTC
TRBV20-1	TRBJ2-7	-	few	CSARPAQVGAYEQYF	TGCAGTGCTAGACCCGCCCAGGTCGGGGCTTACGAGCAGTACTTC
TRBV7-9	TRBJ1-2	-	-	CASSPDVGDGYTF	TGTGCCAGCAGCCCCGATGTAGGGGATGGCTACACCTTC
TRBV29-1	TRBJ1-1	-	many	CSVELGAGENTEAFF	TGCAGCGTTGAACTAGGGGCCGGTGAGAACACTGAAGCTTTCTTT
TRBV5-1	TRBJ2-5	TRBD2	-	CASSWEGKKEAQYF	TGCGCCAGCAGCTGGGAGGGGAAGAAGGAGGCCCAGTACTTC
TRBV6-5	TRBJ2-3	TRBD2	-	CAGTAGDLDPDTQYF	TGTGCCGGCACCGCGGGGGACCTCGACCCAGATACGCAGTATTTT
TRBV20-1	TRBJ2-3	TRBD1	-	CSAGNRGRITGTQYF	TGCAGTGCTGGAAACAGGGGGCGGATTACAGGTACGCAGTATTTT
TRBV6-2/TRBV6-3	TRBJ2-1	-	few	CASSYSSSRPTPYEQFF	TGTGCCAGCAGTTACTCCTCCTCGCGGCCAACCCCGTATGAGCAGTTCTTC
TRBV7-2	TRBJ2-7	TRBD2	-	CASTKGLAGPNYEQYF	TGTGCCAGCACTAAAGGACTAGCGGGCCCCAATTACGAGCAGTACTTC
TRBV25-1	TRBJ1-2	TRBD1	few	CASSEWQGTGYGYTF	TGTGCCAGCAGTGAATGGCAAGGGACAGGGTATGGCTACACCTTC
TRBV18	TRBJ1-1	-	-	CASSPEGIRGSTFF	TGTGCCAGCTCACCCGAAGGGATTCGGGGGTCGACTTTCTTT
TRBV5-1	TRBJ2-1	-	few	CASSAGNPFDEQFF	TGCGCCAGCAGCGCGGGAAACCCCTTTGATGAGCAGTTCTTC
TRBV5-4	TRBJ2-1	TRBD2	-	CASSPPASGGNEQFF	TGTGCCAGCAGCCCTCCGGCTAGCGGGGGGAATGAGCAGTTCTTC
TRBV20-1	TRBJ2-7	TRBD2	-	CSAGDPTSGVYEQYF	TGCAGTGCTGGAGATCCGACTAGCGGGGTTTACGAGCAGTACTTC
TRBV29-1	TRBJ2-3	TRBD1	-	CSVEARDRVSDTQYF	TGCAGCGTAGAGGCCCGGGACAGGGTGTCAGATACGCAGTATTTT
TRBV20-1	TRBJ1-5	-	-	CSALQGLFTGGNQPQHF	TGCAGTGCTCTACAGGGTCTGTTTACCGGGGGCAATCAGCCCCAGCATTTT
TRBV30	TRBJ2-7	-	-	CAWSVPQGHEQYF	TGTGCCTGGAGTGTACCCCAGGGCCACGAGCAGTACTTC
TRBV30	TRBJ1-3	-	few	CAWSVPAGNTIYF	TGTGCCTGGAGTGTACCAGCTGGAAACACCATATATTTT